This section outlines one T cell receptor (beta chain) sequence together with its context. Antigen specificity is unknown. Germline assignment: CDR1 SEHNR and CDR2 FQNEAQ (reference sequence). V was pared by 4 bases and J by 6 bases, with 12 bases between. CDR3 length: 13 amino acids. This specimen comes from a study of CD8+ T cells in alopecia areata. For the study at large: Treated patients swallowed 5 to 10 mg of oral tofacitinib twice daily. Treated patients' severity was scored by percentage of affected scalp area. Overall study results and limits: Many of the expanded lesional clones endured in scalp and blood while on tofacitinib.

cDNA reverse transcribed from extracted RNA served as the sequencing template. Generated by immunoSEQ multiplex PCR, the TCRdb table keeps only in-frame clones and is missing some. The profile shows some 150,000 clones, 70% to 90% of them singletons. Treatment described: oral pan-JAK inhibitor, 5-10 mg twice daily. Peripheral blood, together with lesional scalp punch biopsies, was collected from alopecia areata patients. The source is a human donor with alopecia areata. This specimen consisted of CD8+ T cells sorted from blood, obtained at week 4, from a patient treated with tofacitinib. The rearrangement joins TRBV7-9 to TRBJ1-2; D is perhaps TRBD1 (6 bases). DNA of the CDR3: TGTGCCAGCAGCTACAGGGATGAGGATGGCTACACCTTC. It codes for CASSYRDEDGYTF.